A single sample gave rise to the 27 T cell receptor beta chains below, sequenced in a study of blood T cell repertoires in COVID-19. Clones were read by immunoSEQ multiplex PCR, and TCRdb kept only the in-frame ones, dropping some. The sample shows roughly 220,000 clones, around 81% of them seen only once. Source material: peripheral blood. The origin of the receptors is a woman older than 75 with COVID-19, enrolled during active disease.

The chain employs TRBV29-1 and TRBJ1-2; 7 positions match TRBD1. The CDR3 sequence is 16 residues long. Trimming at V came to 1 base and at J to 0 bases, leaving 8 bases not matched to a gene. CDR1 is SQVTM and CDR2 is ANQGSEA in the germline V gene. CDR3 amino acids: CSVEGARGPPNYGYTF. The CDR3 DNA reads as TGCAGCGTTGAAGGAGCAAGGGGGCCCCCTAACTATGGCTACACCTTC.

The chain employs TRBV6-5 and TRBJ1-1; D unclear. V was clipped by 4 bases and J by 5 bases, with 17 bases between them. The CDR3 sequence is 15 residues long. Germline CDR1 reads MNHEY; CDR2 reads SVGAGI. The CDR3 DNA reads TGTGCCAGCAGTTCGGGAGCAGCGTCGAGGACTGAAGCTTTCTTT. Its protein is CASSSGAASRTEAFF.

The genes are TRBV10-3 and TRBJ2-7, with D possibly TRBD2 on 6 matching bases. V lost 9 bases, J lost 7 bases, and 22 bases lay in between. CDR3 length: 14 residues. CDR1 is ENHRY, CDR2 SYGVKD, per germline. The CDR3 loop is CAIESPGLEGEQYF. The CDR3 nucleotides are TGTGCCATTGAATCACCGGGACTTGAGGGTGAGCAGTACTTC.

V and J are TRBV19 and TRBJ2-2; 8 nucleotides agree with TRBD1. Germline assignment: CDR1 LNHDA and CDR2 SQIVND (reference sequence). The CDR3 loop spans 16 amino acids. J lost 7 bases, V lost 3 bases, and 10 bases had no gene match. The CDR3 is CASSIQGARGGGELFF. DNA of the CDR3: TGTGCCAGTAGTATCCAGGGGGCGCGGGGCGGCGGGGAGCTGTTTTTT.

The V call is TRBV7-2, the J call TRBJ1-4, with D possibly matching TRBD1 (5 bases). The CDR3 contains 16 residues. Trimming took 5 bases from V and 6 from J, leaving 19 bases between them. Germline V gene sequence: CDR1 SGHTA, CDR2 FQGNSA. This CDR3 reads CASSAKTGARYEKLFF. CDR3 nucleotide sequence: TGTGCCAGCAGCGCGAAAACTGGGGCGCGGTATGAAAAACTGTTTTTT.

The chain's CDR3 is CASSLTRDEQFF. The CDR3 DNA sequence: TGTGCCAGCAGCTTAACGCGCGATGAGCAGTTCTTC. The chain couples TRBV7-2 to TRBJ2-1; no firm D call. This CDR3 has 12 residues. With 2 bases removed from V and 8 bases from J, the gap between germline ends came to 7 bases. Germline CDR1 and CDR2: SGHTA and FQGNSA.

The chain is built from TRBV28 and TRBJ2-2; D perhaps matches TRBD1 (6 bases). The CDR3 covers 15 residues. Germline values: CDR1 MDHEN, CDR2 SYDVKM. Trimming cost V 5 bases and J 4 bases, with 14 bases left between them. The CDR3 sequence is CASSLTWTVTGELFF. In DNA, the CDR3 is TGTGCCAGCAGTCTAACCTGGACAGTCACCGGGGAGCTGTTTTTT. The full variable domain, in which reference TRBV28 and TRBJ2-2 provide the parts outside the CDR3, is DVKVTQSSRYLVKRTGEKVFLECVQDMDHENMFWYRQDPGLGLRLIYFSYDVKMKEKGDIPEGYSVSREKKERFSLILESASTNQTSMYLCASSLTWTVTGELFFGEGSRLTVL.

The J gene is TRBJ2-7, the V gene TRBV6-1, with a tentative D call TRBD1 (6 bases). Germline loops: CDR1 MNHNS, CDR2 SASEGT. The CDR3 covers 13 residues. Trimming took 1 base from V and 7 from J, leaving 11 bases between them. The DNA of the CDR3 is TGTGCCAGCAGTGAAGTCGACAGGTTAGAGCAGTACTTC. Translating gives CASSEVDRLEQYF.

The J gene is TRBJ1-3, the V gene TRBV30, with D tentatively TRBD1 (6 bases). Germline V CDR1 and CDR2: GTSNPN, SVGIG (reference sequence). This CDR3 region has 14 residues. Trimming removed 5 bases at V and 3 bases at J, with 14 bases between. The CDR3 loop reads CAWGVTGGGNTIYF. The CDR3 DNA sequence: TGTGCCTGGGGGGTGACAGGCGGTGGAAACACCATATATTTT.

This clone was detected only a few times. The CDR3 loop reads CASRPSGEGEKLFF. The CDR3 DNA is TGTGCCAGCAGACCCTCAGGGGAAGGTGAAAAACTGTTTTTT. This chain connects TRBV6-5 to TRBJ1-4, with D maybe TRBD1 (6 bases). The CDR3 has 14 amino acids. The germline gives CDR1 MNHEY, CDR2 SVGAGI. V dropped 6 bases and J dropped 7 bases, with 15 bases sitting between them.

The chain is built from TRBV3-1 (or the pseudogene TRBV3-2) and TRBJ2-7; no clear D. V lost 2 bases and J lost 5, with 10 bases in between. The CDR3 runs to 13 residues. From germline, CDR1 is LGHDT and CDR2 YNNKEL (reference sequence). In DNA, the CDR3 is TGTGCCAGCAGCCAAAAGACGAGGAACGAGCAGTACTTC. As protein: CASSQKTRNEQYF.

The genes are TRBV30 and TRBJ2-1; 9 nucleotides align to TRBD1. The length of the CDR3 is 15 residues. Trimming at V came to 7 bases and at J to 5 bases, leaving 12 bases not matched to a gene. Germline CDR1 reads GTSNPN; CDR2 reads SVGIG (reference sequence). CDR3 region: CASSTGQGLNNEQFF. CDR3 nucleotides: TGTGCCTCTTCCACGGGACAGGGTTTAAACAATGAGCAGTTCTTC.

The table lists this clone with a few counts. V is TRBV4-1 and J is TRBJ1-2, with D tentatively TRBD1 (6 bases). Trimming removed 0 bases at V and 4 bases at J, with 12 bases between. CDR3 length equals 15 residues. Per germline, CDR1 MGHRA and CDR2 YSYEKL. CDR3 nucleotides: TGCGCCAGCAGCCAAGATAGGCAGGGGACCTATGGCTACACCTTC. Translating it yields CASSQDRQGTYGYTF.

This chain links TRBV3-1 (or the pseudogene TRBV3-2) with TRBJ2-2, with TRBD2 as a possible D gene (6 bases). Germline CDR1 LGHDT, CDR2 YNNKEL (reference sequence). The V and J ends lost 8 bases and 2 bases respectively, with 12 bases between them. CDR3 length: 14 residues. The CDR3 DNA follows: TGTGCCAGCTCGCAGGGAGGAAACACCGGGGAGCTGTTTTTT. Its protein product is CASSQGGNTGELFF.

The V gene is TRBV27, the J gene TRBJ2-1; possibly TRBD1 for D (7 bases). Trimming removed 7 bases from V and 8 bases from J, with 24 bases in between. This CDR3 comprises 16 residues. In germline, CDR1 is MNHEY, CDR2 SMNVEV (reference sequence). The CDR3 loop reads CASNRHLDRRDDEQFF. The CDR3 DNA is TGTGCCAGCAATAGGCATCTGGACAGGCGGGACGATGAGCAGTTCTTC.

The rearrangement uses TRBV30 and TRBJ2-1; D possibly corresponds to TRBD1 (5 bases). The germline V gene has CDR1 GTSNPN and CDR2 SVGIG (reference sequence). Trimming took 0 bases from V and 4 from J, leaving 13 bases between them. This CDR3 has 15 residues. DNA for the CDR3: TGTGCCTGGAGTGTAGAAGATGGGGCGTACAATGAGCAGTTCTTC. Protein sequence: CAWSVEDGAYNEQFF.

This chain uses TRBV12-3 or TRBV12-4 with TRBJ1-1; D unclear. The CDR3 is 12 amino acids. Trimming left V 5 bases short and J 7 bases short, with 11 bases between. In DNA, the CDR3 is TGTGCCAGCAGTCCCCTAGGTATTGAAGCTTTCTTT. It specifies CASSPLGIEAFF.

The CDR3: CASSLSGAQDGYTF. The CDR3 coding sequence is TGTGCCAGCAGCTTATCAGGGGCGCAGGATGGCTACACCTTC. The rearrangement links TRBV7-9 to TRBJ1-2, with D perhaps TRBD1 (6 bases). Trimming took off 2 bases at V and 6 bases at J, with 13 bases between the two ends. This CDR3 has 14 residues. Germline values: CDR1 SEHNR, CDR2 FQNEAQ (reference sequence).

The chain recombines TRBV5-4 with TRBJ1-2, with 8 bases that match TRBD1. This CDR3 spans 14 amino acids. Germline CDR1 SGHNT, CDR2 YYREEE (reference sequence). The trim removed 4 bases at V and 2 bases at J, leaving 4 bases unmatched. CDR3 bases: TGTGCCAGCAGCAGACAGGGGATAAACTATGGCTACACCTTC. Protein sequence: CASSRQGINYGYTF.

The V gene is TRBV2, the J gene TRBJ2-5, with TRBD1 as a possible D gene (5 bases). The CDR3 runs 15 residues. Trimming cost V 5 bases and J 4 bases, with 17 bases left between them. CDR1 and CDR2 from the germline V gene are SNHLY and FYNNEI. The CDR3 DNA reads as TGTGCCAGCAGTCGTTCGGAGCAGGGCCGAGAGACCCAGTACTTC. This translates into CASSRSEQGRETQYF.

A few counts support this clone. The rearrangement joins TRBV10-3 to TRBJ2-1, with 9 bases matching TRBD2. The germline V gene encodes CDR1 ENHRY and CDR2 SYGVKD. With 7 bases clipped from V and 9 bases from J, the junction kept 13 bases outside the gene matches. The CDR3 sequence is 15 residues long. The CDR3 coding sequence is TGTGCCATCAAGGGCGCTAGCGGGGACCGCGGTGAGCAGTTCTTC. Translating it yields CAIKGASGDRGEQFF.

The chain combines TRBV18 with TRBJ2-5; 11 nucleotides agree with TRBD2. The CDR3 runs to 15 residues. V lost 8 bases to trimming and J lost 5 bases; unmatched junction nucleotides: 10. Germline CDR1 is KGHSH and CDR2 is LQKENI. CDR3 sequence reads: CASILAGGRDETQYF. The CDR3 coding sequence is TGTGCCAGCATTCTAGCGGGGGGCCGAGACGAGACCCAGTACTTC.

CDR3 residues: CASGLGELTGVEVEKLFF. The CDR3 coding sequence is TGTGCTAGTGGTTTGGGAGAATTGACGGGGGTGGAAGTAGAAAAACTGTTTTTT. The chain uses TRBV12-5 and TRBJ1-4; D is perhaps TRBD1 (5 bases). V lost 1 base, J lost 8 bases, and 23 bases lay in between. The V gene's germline CDR1 is LGHNT and CDR2 FRNRAP. CDR3 length equals 18 residues.

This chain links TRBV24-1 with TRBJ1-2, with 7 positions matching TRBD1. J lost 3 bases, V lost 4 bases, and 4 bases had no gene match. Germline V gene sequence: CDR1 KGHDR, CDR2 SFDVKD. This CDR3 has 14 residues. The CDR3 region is CATSDSTGYYGYTF. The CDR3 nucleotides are TGTGCCACCAGTGACTCGACAGGGTACTATGGCTACACCTTC.

CDR3 nucleotides: TGTGCCAGCAGCCCGCGTGAGGGTCGCGCTGAAGCTTTCTTT. Its translation is CASSPREGRAEAFF. The chain combines TRBV3-1 (or the pseudogene TRBV3-2) with TRBJ1-1; unclear D gene. V was clipped by 4 bases and J by 6 bases, with 15 bases between them. Germline-derived CDR1 and CDR2 are LGHDT and YNNKEL (reference sequence). The CDR3 runs to 14 residues.

CDR3 sequence reads: CASSAAPGAYEQYF. The CDR3 DNA reads TGCGCCAGCAGTGCGGCCCCAGGGGCTTACGAGCAGTACTTC. The chain combines TRBV10-1 with TRBJ2-7; weak D call: TRBD1 (6 bases). Between the trimmed V and J ends, which lost 4 bases and 4 bases, there was a span of 14 bases. This CDR3 comprises 14 residues. From germline, CDR1 is WNHNN and CDR2 SYGVQD (reference sequence).

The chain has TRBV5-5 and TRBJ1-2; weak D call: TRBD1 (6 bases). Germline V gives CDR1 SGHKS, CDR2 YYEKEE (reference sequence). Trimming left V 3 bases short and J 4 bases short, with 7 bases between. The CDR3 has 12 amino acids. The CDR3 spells CASSWDIYGYTF. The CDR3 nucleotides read TGTGCCAGCAGCTGGGACATCTATGGCTACACCTTC.